This T cell receptor (beta chain) is drawn from a study of beta chain features in type 1 diabetes. General study results and limits: Type 1 diabetes patients showed a moderate but significant shortening of TCRB CDR3s in all four CD4+ subsets.

Sequencing targeted expressed TCRB transcripts, as all isolated RNA had been reverse transcribed. The table came from immunoSEQ multiplex PCR; TCRdb's copy has only in-frame clones and leaves some out. The data show around 150,000 clones, 10% seen once. The CDR3 runs 14 residues. Germline V gene lookup returns CDR1 GTSNPN and CDR2 SVGIG (reference sequence). V was cut by 5 bases and J by 0 bases, with 14 bases left in between. Remarks on this clone: Its antigen is not identified.

The rearrangement links TRBV30 to TRBJ2-7; TRBD2 is a possible D gene (6 bases). The TCR sequence derives from a man aged 25 to 45 with type 1 diabetes. Sequencing used central memory CD4+ T cells from blood. The CDR3 here is CAWGREDFSYEQYF. The CDR3 nucleotides are TGTGCCTGGGGTAGGGAGGACTTCTCCTACGAGCAGTACTTC. The full variable domain, its missing parts supplied by reference TRBV30 and TRBJ2-7, is SQTIHQWPATLVQPVGSPLSLECTVEGTSNPNLYWYRQAAGRGLQLLFYSVGIGQISSEVPQNLSASRPQDRQFILSSKKLLLSDSGFYLCAWGREDFSYEQYFGPGTRLTVT.